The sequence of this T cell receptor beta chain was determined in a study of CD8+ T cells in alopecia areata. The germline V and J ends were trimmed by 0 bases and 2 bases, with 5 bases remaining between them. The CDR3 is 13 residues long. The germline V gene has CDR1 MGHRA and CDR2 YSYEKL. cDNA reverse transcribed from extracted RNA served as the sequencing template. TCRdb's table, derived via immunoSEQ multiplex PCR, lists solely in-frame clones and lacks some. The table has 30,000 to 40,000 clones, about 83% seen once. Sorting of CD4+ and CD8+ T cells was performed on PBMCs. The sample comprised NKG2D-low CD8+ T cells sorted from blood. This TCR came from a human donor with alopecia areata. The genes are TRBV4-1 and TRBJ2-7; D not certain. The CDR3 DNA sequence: TGCGCCAGCAGCCAAGAAAGACCCTACGAGCAGTACTTC. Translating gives CASSQERPYEQYF.